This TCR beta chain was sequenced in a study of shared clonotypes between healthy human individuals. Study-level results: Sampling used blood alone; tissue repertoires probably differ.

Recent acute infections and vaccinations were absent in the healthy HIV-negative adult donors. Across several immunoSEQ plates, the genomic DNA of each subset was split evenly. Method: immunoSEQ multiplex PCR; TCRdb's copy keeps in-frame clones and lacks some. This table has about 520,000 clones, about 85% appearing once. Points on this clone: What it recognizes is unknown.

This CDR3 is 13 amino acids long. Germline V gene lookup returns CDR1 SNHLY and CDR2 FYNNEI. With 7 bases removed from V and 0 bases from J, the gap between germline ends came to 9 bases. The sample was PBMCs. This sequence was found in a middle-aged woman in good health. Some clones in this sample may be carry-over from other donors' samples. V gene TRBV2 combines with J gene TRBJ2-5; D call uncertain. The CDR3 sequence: CASNAFYQETQYF. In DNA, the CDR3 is TGTGCCAGCAACGCGTTCTACCAAGAGACCCAGTACTTC.